This TCR beta chain was found in a study of blood T cell repertoires in COVID-19. Looking at the study overall: Spain, Italy and the United States supplied samples that represented acute and convalescent COVID-19. PBMCs, B-cell-depleted T cells, or T cells provided the cDNA or gDNA that made up the material.

The CDR3 is 15 residues long. Germline V gene lookup returns CDR1 MDHEN and CDR2 SYDVKM. The J segment lost 7 bases and the V segment lost 4 bases, leaving 6 bases of the junction unmatched. In the original workflow: From reference gene primer amplification, estimates of nucleated cell counts were derived. Generated by immunoSEQ multiplex PCR, the TCRdb table keeps only in-frame clones and is missing some. The DNA gave D and trimming, while V, J and clone size come from that table. The sample lists roughly 230,000 clones, over 75% occurring once. The V and J genes are TRBV28 and TRBJ1-6; 8 bases line up with TRBD1. This TCR was sampled from a human donor in a cohort sampled during active COVID-19. Sequencing was carried out using peripheral blood. CDR3 DNA: TGTGCCAGCAGTTATGGAACAGGGGGAAATTCACCCCTCCACTTT. It yields the protein CASSYGTGGNSPLHF.